Listed here is a single T cell receptor (beta chain). The clone's antigen remains unknown. Within one base of it there is no much larger clone, and no base qualities were kept. These data come from a study of cytomegalovirus exposure and HLA in healthy donors (dated by TCRdb to 2015 to 2018). Regarding the complete study: According to an earlier analysis of a few hundred of the donors, some 180 million T cells yielded 95 million to 140 million unique TCR beta sequences and about 280 Gb of sequence data. Approximately 300 gigabases of sequencing data and roughly 81 million unique TCR sequences made up an early release that covered 500 to 700 HLA-typed donors. The genetic ancestry cluster associated with self-reported Caucasian donors included 81% of the roughly 400 genotyped donors. The study was designed to test whether signatures of past pathogen exposure could be identified by cataloging public T cell receptors. The study profiled the T cell repertoires of more than 500 subjects by immunosequencing and related them to cytomegalovirus serostatus. Besides the first cohort of around 670 subjects, a separate validation cohort made up of over 95 different subjects was used. To predict cytomegalovirus infection status, the study combined high-throughput TCR immunosequencing, statistical association of individual TCRs with disease status, and machine learning. In a later analysis, previously published TCR beta repertoires from more than 500 donors were re-analyzed and high-resolution HLA genotyping was added so that TCR occurrence patterns could be studied. In the later analysis, no new phenotypic data were used to find candidate immune exposures; instead, reliance was placed on TCR beta sequences and their occurrence across donors. An earlier analysis of fewer than 700 of the donors applied high-throughput TCR beta sequencing to assess whether each TCR beta V gene segment acted as functional or pseudogenic. Alongside the repertoire data, information on donor age, sex, ethnicity and CMV serostatus was compiled. A later genetic analysis took genome-wide SNP genotypes for about three fifths of the 666 donors and used that subset as a discovery cohort. All discovery cohort repertoires had been generated using a single sequencing platform. Both class I and class II loci were covered by HLA typing, at four-digit resolution. Typing coverage differed by locus: A, B, C, DRB1 and DQB1 were typed in roughly 620-630 donors, DQA1 in 522, DPA1 in around 580, and DPB1 in 472. Roughly 5 DR-DQ haplotypes were treated as single units for association and clustering because of strong linkage in the cohort. Among a few hundred genotyped donors of the cohort, an average of approximately 240,000 unique TCR beta nucleotide sequences were sequenced per donor, about a sixth of them non-productive.

Library preparation used the immunoSEQ multiplex PCR assay. The multiplex PCR relied on a mix of 60 forward primers for TCR Vbeta segments and 13 reverse primers for TCR Jbeta segments. The CDR3 region of rearranged TCR beta genes was amplified from genomic DNA by a multiplex PCR assay. Amplified TCR beta libraries were sequenced as 87-base-pair reads on the Illumina HiSeq System. The authors' analysis ran thus. Across the 670 or so repertoires, a later analysis counted about 81 million unique TCR beta chains, roughly 11 million of which were shared by at least two donors. Raw reads were error-corrected and collapsed into unique sequences by a nearest-neighbor algorithm in which closely related sequences were merged to remove PCR and sequencing errors. To assign V, D and J gene segments, CDR3 sequences were aligned to IMGT reference sequences. For a sequence to be retained, a match of at least six nucleotides to both a V gene segment and a J gene segment was required. Rearrangements were classified as productive when the CDR3 lacked stop codons and remained in frame with V and J, and all other rearrangements were classified as non-productive. CDR3 was defined by IMGT convention, running from the second conserved V-encoded cysteine to the conserved J-encoded phenylalanine. The earlier analysis of about 590 of the donors excluded sequences that lacked an unambiguous match to a single V gene segment. An earlier analysis of 500 to 600 of the donors classified V segments as functional when productive rearrangements were above 56.7% and as segregating when the standard deviation between donors was above 5%. A statistical classification framework was developed to diagnose cytomegalovirus status using the catalog of TCR beta chain sequences. In a later analysis, V and J genes were assigned by comparing TCR nucleotide sequences against IMGT/GENE-DB human TR gene sequences. Using the TCRdist pipeline, a later analysis assigned CDR3 sequences along with most-parsimonious VDJ recombination scenarios. In a later analysis, every TCR beta chain was defined by the combination of its CDR3 amino acid sequence and its V-gene family, and reads without a unique V-gene family were dropped. In a later analysis, a few hundred highly shared, low-generation-probability nucleotide sequences were removed to address suspected cross-contamination and a sequencing artifact. In a later analysis, a clonal expansion index was calculated for each public chain from normalized within-repertoire ranks of inferred template counts. In a later analysis, generation probabilities were computed using a VDJ recombination model fitted to out-of-frame rearrangements, and the results were checked against IGoR. A later analysis scored TCR-TCR, TCR-HLA and TCR-CMV co-occurrence with hypergeometric tests, applying a repertoire-size bias correction to TCR pairs. To estimate false discovery rates, a later analysis permuted the HLA or CMV assignments 20 times. In a later analysis, co-occurring TCRs were grouped using DBSCAN, with TCRdist sequence similarity added in when clustering inside HLA-allele-positive subsets. Repertoires with fewer than 30,000 or more than 120,000 public chains were left out of co-occurrence clustering, as were five repertoires with anomalous nucleotide sharing. TCRdb re-hosts the immuneACCESS table, in-frame sequences only. Its copies lack some clones; in the studies checked, an unresolved V gene accounts for under half of them, and the cause for the rest is not known. V and J calls and clone size are copied from that table; D and trimming were computed from the DNA. For this sample there are more than 90,000 clones; roughly 79% appear just once. Over 4% of the sample comes from the top ten.

The cohort consisted of hundreds of healthy bone marrow donors. Cohort members were all nominally healthy when sampled, although unrecorded immune exposures were likely present. The donor was CMV seropositive and was included in the group of 250 to 350 seropositive cohort members. Each donor provided a peripheral blood sample, and peripheral blood mononuclear cells were used for TCR beta sequencing. The Qiagen DNeasy Blood Extraction Kit was used to extract genomic DNA from the blood cell samples. Study-level results and caveats: In a later analysis, the rate of TCR association differed among HLA loci, with DRB1 alleles having the most associated TCRs and HLA-C alleles having the fewest. Linkage disequilibrium might explain the correlated functional status among segregating V segments, but an unknown experimental factor could not be excluded. Over 15 rarely observed V segments, including chromosome 9 orphons, were excluded from the earlier analysis of about 600 of the donors because counts were too low. The 87-base-pair reads could not distinguish some IMGT-functional V segments, including TRBV6-2 and TRBV6-3, so those segments were excluded. Presence/absence analyses assumed roughly uniform sequencing depth across donors, an assumption that may not hold. The cohort was sequenced for TCR beta chains only, and without alpha or paired-chain data the features that could be detected were limited. Because HLA typing was missing for some donors at each locus, association tests included only the typed subset. In an earlier analysis of several hundred of the donors, most TCR beta V segments were observed in productive rearrangements about 90% or about 30% of the time, broadly matching IMGT annotations. It was suggested by the authors that the approach could potentially be generalized to other disease states and immunological phenotypes. According to a later analysis, most CMV-associated TCR beta chains appeared to be HLA-restricted, and the HLA associations seemed to be driven largely by CMV exposure. A later analysis associated 15,000 to 20,000 TCR beta sequences with specific HLA alleles at a false discovery rate of 0.05. A further reported finding was that TCR beta sequences accurately predicted the HLA-A and HLA-B alleles for most subjects in the first cohort. In a later analysis, HLA-associated TCR beta chains showed more clonal expansion and lower generation probabilities than non-associated chains that were equally common. When HLA alleles, especially DR and DQ, strongly co-occurred, attributing TCR associations to individual alleles was difficult. Most TCR sequences were observed very rarely across donors, whereas some public TCRs were present in many individuals. A later genetic analysis associated a missense DCLRE1C variant with V-gene and J-gene trimming of TCR beta chains, and an independent cohort replicated the association. According to a later genetic analysis, donors in an Asian-associated ancestry cluster had fewer N-insertions in productive TCRs than the approximately 710-donor mean. The study listed 150 to 200 TCR beta chains as associated with cytomegalovirus. The classifier was reported to diagnose cytomegalovirus status with high specificity and sensitivity in both the original cohort and the validation cohort. Three of the identified cytomegalovirus-associated TCR beta chains were confirmed in vitro to be specific for cytomegalovirus antigens. For the cohort, immune exposure information was limited to CMV serostatus. A later analysis reported that several top co-occurrence clusters appeared linked to parvovirus B19, influenza, CMV and Epstein-Barr virus. A group of highly shared sequence variants was considered likely to be a technical artifact of the sequencing pipeline.

V gives up 2 bases and J gives up 1 base, and the segment between their germline ends measures 9 bases. Measured from the cysteine to the phenylalanine, the CDR3 is 14 residues long. The retained sequence is limited to the CDR3, 42 bases, with the frame set at the first base. Per the germline V gene, SGHRS is the CDR1 and YFSETQ is the CDR2. The V gene is TRBV5-1 and the J gene is TRBJ2-5; a weak D assignment points to TRBD1 (6 bases agree). This clonotype was sampled from a woman between 65 and 79 years old in good health and CMV-seropositive. The sequenced sample was PBMCs. The CDR3 region reads CASSLGTTQETQYF. Read as DNA, the sequence is TGCGCCAGCAGCTTAGGGACAACCCAAGAGACCCAGTACTTC.